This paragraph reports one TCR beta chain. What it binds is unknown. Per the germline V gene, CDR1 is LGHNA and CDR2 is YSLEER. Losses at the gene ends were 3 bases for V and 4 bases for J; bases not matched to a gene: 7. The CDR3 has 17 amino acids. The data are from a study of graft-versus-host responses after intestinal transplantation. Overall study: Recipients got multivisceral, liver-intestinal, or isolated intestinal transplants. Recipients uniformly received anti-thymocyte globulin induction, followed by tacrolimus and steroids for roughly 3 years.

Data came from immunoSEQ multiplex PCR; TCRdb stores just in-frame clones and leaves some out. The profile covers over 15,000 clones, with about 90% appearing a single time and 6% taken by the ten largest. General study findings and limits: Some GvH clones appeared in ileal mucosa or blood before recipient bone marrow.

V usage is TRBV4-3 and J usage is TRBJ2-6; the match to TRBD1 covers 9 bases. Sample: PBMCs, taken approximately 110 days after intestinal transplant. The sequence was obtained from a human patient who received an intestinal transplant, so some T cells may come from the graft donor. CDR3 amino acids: CASSQYGQGSGANVLTF. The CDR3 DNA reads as TGCGCCAGCAGCCAGTATGGACAGGGGTCCGGGGCCAACGTCCTGACTTTC.